This T cell receptor beta chain is drawn from a study of blood T cell repertoires in COVID-19. This CDR3 is built from 16 residues. Germline lookup yields CDR1 SEHNR and CDR2 FQNEAQ (reference sequence). Trimming removed 5 bases from V and 0 bases from J, with 14 bases in between. Original data processing: Nucleated cell counts were estimated from reference gene primer amplification. Profiling relied on immunoSEQ multiplex PCR, and the TCRdb table lists in-frame clones only, not all of them. The V and J calls and clone size come from that table; D and trimming were worked out from the DNA. The sample records about 140,000 clones, approximately 86% being singletons.

The V call is TRBV7-9, the J call TRBJ2-4; TRBD2 might be the D (5 bases). Material: peripheral blood. The TCR comes from a woman aged 55-69 years with acute or convalescent COVID-19. The CDR3 region is CASSKEDSLAKNIQYF. DNA of the CDR3: TGTGCCAGCAGCAAAGAGGACTCCTTAGCCAAAAACATTCAGTACTTC.